Here is one TCR beta chain with its context. The method was immunoSEQ multiplex PCR; TCRdb's version includes in-frame clones alone and lacks a portion of them. The repertoire holds 300,000 or so clones, with approximately 90% as singletons. Resolution of symptoms, clearance, or two negative PCRs was present in recovered Cohort 3 donors. The entry originates in a study of blood T cell repertoires in COVID-19. Turning to the study itself: Whether acute or convalescent, the COVID-19 samples came from the United States, Italy and Spain. T cells, B-cell-depleted T cells, or PBMCs provided the cDNA or gDNA that served as material.

The V and J ends lost 2 bases and 7 bases, in that order; junction bases with no gene match: 11. The CDR3 length is 16 residues. Per germline, CDR1 LNHDA and CDR2 SQIVND (reference sequence). The sequence came from a woman in her thirties who had recovered from COVID-19. The rearrangement joins TRBV19 to TRBJ1-3; TRBD1 matches at 7 bases. The sequencing input was PBMCs or T cells enriched from blood (not recorded which). CDR3 amino acids: CASSIPPGTVGNTIYF. The CDR3 coding sequence is TGTGCCAGTAGTATACCGCCCGGGACAGTCGGCAACACCATATATTTT.